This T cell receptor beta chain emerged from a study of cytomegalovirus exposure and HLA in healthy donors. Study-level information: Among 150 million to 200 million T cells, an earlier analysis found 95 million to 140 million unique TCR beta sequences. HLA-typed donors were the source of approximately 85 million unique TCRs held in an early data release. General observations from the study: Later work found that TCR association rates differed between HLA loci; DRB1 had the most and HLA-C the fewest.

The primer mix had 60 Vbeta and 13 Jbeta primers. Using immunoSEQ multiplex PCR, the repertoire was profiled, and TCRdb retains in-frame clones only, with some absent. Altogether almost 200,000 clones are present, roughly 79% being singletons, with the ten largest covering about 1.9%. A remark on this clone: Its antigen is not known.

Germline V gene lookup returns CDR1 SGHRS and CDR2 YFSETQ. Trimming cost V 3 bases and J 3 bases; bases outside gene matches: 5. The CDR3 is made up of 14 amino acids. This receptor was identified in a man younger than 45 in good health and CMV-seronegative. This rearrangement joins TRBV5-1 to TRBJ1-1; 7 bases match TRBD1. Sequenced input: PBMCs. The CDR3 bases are TGCGCCAGCAGCTACTTTGACAGGGACACTGAAGCTTTCTTT. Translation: CASSYFDRDTEAFF.